This section outlines one T cell receptor (beta chain) sequence together with its context. The clone's antigen remains unknown. In the germline V gene, CDR1 corresponds to SGHDT and CDR2 to YYEEEE. Trimming takes 3 bases off V and 6 bases off J; junction bases not matched to a gene: 12. Inclusive of the bounding cysteine and phenylalanine, the CDR3 is 15 residues long. Solely the CDR3 DNA is kept, with 45 bases framed from the first base. The library was built by means of the immunoSEQ multiplex PCR assay. For the multiplex PCR, a mixture combining 60 forward primers for TCR Vbeta segments and 13 reverse primers for TCR Jbeta segments was used. The CDR3 region of rearranged TCR beta genes was amplified from genomic DNA by a multiplex PCR assay. The amplified TCR beta libraries were sequenced on the Illumina HiSeq System as 87-base-pair reads. The published analysis was carried out like this. A later analysis counted tens of millions of unique TCR beta chains across the 500 to 850 repertoires, and around 9.9 million of these chains were shared by at least two donors. A nearest-neighbor algorithm error-corrected the raw reads and collapsed the reads into unique sequences, merging closely related sequences to remove PCR and sequencing errors. To assign V, D and J gene segments, CDR3 sequences were aligned to IMGT reference sequences. For a sequence to be retained, a match of at least six nucleotides to both a V gene segment and a J gene segment was required. A rearrangement was called productive if the CDR3 had no stop codons and remained in frame with V and J, and every other rearrangement was called non-productive. Following IMGT convention, CDR3 was defined as the stretch from the second conserved V-encoded cysteine up to the conserved J-encoded phenylalanine. The earlier analysis of approximately 590 of the donors excluded any sequence lacking an unambiguous match to a single V gene segment. An earlier analysis of 587 of the donors called V segments functional above 56.7% productive rearrangements and segregating when the between-donor standard deviation exceeded 5%. To diagnose cytomegalovirus status from the catalog of TCR beta chain sequences, a statistical classification framework was built. In a later analysis, V and J genes were assigned by comparing TCR nucleotide sequences against IMGT/GENE-DB human TR gene sequences. The TCRdist pipeline was used in a later analysis to assign CDR3 sequences and most-parsimonious VDJ recombination scenarios. In a later analysis, every TCR beta chain was defined by the combination of its CDR3 amino acid sequence and its V-gene family, and reads without a unique V-gene family were dropped. To address suspected cross-contamination and a sequencing artifact, a later analysis removed a few hundred highly shared, low-generation-probability nucleotide sequences. A later analysis calculated a clonal expansion index for each public chain from normalized within-repertoire ranks of inferred template counts. In a later analysis, generation probabilities were computed using a VDJ recombination model fitted to out-of-frame rearrangements, and the results were checked against IGoR. Hypergeometric tests were used in a later analysis to score TCR-TCR, TCR-HLA and TCR-CMV co-occurrence, with a repertoire-size bias correction applied to the TCR pairs. In a later analysis, false discovery rates were estimated by permuting HLA or CMV assignments 20 times. In a later analysis, co-occurring TCRs were grouped using DBSCAN, with TCRdist sequence similarity added in when clustering inside HLA-allele-positive subsets. Co-occurrence clustering excluded repertoires with fewer than 30,000 or more than 120,000 public chains, plus five with anomalous nucleotide sharing. In its TCRdb copy, this immuneACCESS table keeps in-frame sequences only and misses some clones. Where compared with another copy, unresolved V genes explain less than half of these, and the others have no known cause. From that table come the V and J calls and clone size; the DNA was used to work out D and trimming. The record for this sample contains roughly 140,000 clones. The ten largest clonotypes hold 2% to 3% of the sample.

The sample belongs to a study of cytomegalovirus exposure and HLA in healthy donors (dated by TCRdb to 2016 to 2017). For the wider study: An earlier analysis of roughly 500 of the donors reported about 300 Gb of sequence data and roughly 120 million unique TCR beta sequences obtained from around 190 million T cells. An early release covering roughly 600 HLA-typed donors comprised approximately 290 gigabases of sequencing data and 85 million or so unique TCR sequences. Of the roughly 390 genotyped donors, 65% to 90% fell in the genetic ancestry cluster associated with self-reported Caucasian donors. The study aimed to test whether cataloging public T cell receptors could reveal signatures of past pathogen exposure. The T cell repertoires of some 670 subjects were profiled by immunosequencing and related to cytomegalovirus serostatus. Besides the first cohort of under 700 subjects, a separate validation cohort made up of about 120 different subjects was used. The study combined high-throughput TCR immunosequencing, statistical association of individual TCRs with disease status, and machine learning to predict cytomegalovirus infection status. A later analysis re-examined previously published TCR beta repertoires from more than 650 donors and added high-resolution HLA genotyping to investigate patterns of TCR occurrence. In the later analysis, no new phenotypic data were used to find candidate immune exposures; instead, reliance was placed on TCR beta sequences and their occurrence across donors. In an earlier analysis of 587 of the donors, high-throughput TCR beta sequencing was used to judge whether each TCR beta V gene segment behaved as functional or pseudogenic. Donor age, sex, ethnicity and CMV serostatus were compiled together with the repertoire data. In a later genetic analysis, genome-wide SNP genotypes for about 65% of the 666 donors were used, and that subset was treated as a discovery cohort. Every repertoire in the discovery cohort had been generated on one and the same sequencing platform. Class I and class II HLA loci were covered by the typing at four-digit resolution. Typing coverage differed by locus: A, B, C, DRB1 and DQB1 were typed in roughly 620-630 donors, DQA1 in about 500, DPA1 in approximately 600, and DPB1 in around 440. Roughly 5 DR-DQ haplotypes were handled as single units for association and clustering because linkage in the cohort was strong. Among 300 to 450 genotyped donors of the cohort, an average of 235,054 unique TCR beta nucleotide sequences were sequenced per donor, 15% to 20% of them non-productive.

Findings and caveats that apply to the study as a whole: In an earlier analysis of a few hundred of the donors, most TCR beta V segments were observed in productive rearrangements about 87% or about 30% of the time, broadly matching IMGT annotations. In a later analysis, most CMV-associated TCR beta chains were found to appear HLA-restricted, with HLA associations seemingly driven largely by CMV exposure. A later analysis found that TCR association rates varied across HLA loci, with DRB1 alleles showing the most associated TCRs and HLA-C alleles the fewest. CMV serostatus was the only immune exposure information available for the cohort. Correlated functional status among segregating V segments might reflect linkage disequilibrium, but an unknown experimental factor could not be ruled out. While some public TCRs were present in many individuals, most TCR sequences turned up only very rarely across donors. In a later analysis, HLA-associated TCR beta chains were found to be more clonally expanded and to have lower generation probabilities than equally common non-associated chains. HLA typing was unavailable for some donors at each locus, so association tests used only the typed subset. In a later analysis, several top co-occurrence clusters were reported to appear linked to parvovirus B19, influenza, CMV and Epstein-Barr virus. A cluster of highly shared sequence variants was judged likely to represent a technical artifact of the sequencing pipeline. V-gene and J-gene trimming of TCR beta chains was associated with a missense DCLRE1C variant in a later genetic analysis, and the association was replicated in an independent cohort. Only TCR beta chains were sequenced in this cohort, and the absence of alpha or paired-chain data limited detectable features. Because counts were too low, around 17 rarely observed V segments, including chromosome 9 orphons, were left out of the earlier analysis of 587 of the donors. According to the authors, the approach could potentially be generalized to other disease states and immunological phenotypes. Roughly uniform sequencing depth across donors was assumed in presence/absence analyses, although this assumption may not hold. The classifier was reported to diagnose cytomegalovirus status with high specificity and sensitivity in both the original and validation cohorts. A later analysis associated approximately 17,000 TCR beta sequences with specific HLA alleles at a false discovery rate of 0.05. In vitro tests confirmed that three of the cytomegalovirus-associated TCR beta chains recognize cytomegalovirus antigens. According to a later genetic analysis, donors in an Asian-associated ancestry cluster had fewer N-insertions in productive TCRs than the approximately 700-donor mean. Assigning TCR associations to individual alleles was difficult when HLA alleles, especially DR and DQ, strongly co-occurred. The 87-base-pair reads could not distinguish some IMGT-functional V segments, including TRBV6-2 and TRBV6-3, so those segments were excluded. A further reported finding was that TCR beta sequences accurately predicted the HLA-A and HLA-B alleles for most subjects in the first cohort. The study listed 150 to 200 TCR beta chains as associated with cytomegalovirus.

The cohort was made up of about 610 healthy bone marrow donors. At the time of sampling, all cohort members were nominally healthy, though unrecorded immune exposures were likely present. The donor tested CMV seronegative, placing the donor among the approximately 360 seronegative members of the cohort. A peripheral blood sample was provided by each donor, and peripheral blood mononuclear cells were used for TCR beta sequencing. Genomic DNA extraction from the blood cell samples was performed with the Qiagen DNeasy Blood Extraction Kit. The TCR was taken from a man aged 35 to 55 in good health and CMV-seronegative. What was sequenced was PBMCs. The chain links TRBV5-6 with TRBJ2-7, and TRBD1 aligns with 7 junction nucleotides. The sequenced DNA is TGTGCCAGCAGCTGGGATACCGTGACAGGGAGCGAGCAGTACTTC. Translated, this is CASSWDTVTGSEQYF.